The T cell receptor beta chain under discussion was sequenced for a study of blood T cell repertoires in COVID-19. Turning to the study itself: PBMCs, B-cell-depleted T cells, or T cells were the source of the cDNA or gDNA that made up the material.

Clones were sequenced by immunoSEQ multiplex PCR, and TCRdb holds only the in-frame ones, with some missing. The sample records around 300,000 clones, roughly 90% being singletons. This TCR was sampled from a woman aged 30 to 39 with active or convalescent COVID-19. The source material was peripheral blood.

The CDR3 loop is CASSMVQGTNYGYTF. CDR3 DNA: TGTGCCAGTAGTATGGTACAGGGGACTAACTATGGCTACACCTTC. This sequence joins TRBV19 and TRBJ1-2; the match to TRBD1 covers 7 bases. The CDR3 sequence is 15 residues long. J was trimmed by 0 bases and V by 3 bases; bases with no gene match: 4. Germline assignment: CDR1 LNHDA and CDR2 SQIVND (reference sequence).